These 2 T cell receptor beta chains originate from one sample sequenced in a study of blood T cell repertoires in COVID-19. TCRdb's copy holds only in-frame clones and misses some; the assay was immunoSEQ multiplex PCR. Of about 280,000 clones listed, roughly 80% are singletons. The specimen sequenced was peripheral blood. The receptor set was obtained from a woman in her 50s who had recovered from COVID-19.

The chain has TRBV19 and TRBJ1-5; D unclear. The V end lost 3 bases, the J end lost 1 base, and 7 bases lay between the germline ends. The germline gives CDR1 LNHDA, CDR2 SQIVND (reference sequence). The CDR3 extends over 14 amino acids. The chain's CDR3 is CASSIGQSNQPQHF. Here the CDR3 DNA reads TGTGCCAGTAGTATTGGGCAGAGCAATCAGCCCCAGCATTTT.

The genes are TRBV2 and TRBJ2-6; D uncertain. There are 13 residues in the CDR3. Germline-derived CDR1 and CDR2 are SNHLY and FYNNEI. V gave up 6 bases and J gave up 4 bases, with 7 bases separating them. DNA of the CDR3: TGTGCCAGCAGCCCGACAGGGGCCAACGTCCTGACTTTC. Its translation is CASSPTGANVLTF.